A single sample is the source of the 28 T cell receptor beta chains below, sequenced in a study of cytomegalovirus exposure and HLA in healthy donors. This table comes from immunoSEQ multiplex PCR, and its TCRdb copy is limited to in-frame clones, with some not included. Of some 130,000 clones in the sample, about 80% were seen once. Sequencing used PBMCs. These receptors all come from a man aged 25-45 years in good health and CMV-seropositive.

This sequence joins TRBV19 and TRBJ2-7; no firm D call. Per germline, CDR1 LNHDA and CDR2 SQIVND (reference sequence). The germline V and J ends were trimmed by 2 bases and 2 bases, with 7 bases remaining between them. CDR3 length: 13 amino acids. The chain's CDR3 is CASSITVTYEQYF. CDR3 DNA: TGTGCCAGTAGTATAACAGTTACCTACGAGCAGTACTTC. The full variable domain, rest sourced from reference TRBV19 and TRBJ2-7, is DGGITQSPKYLFRKEGQNVTLSCEQNLNHDAMYWYRQDPGQGLRLIYYSQIVNDFQKGDIAEGYSVSREKKESFPLTVTSAQKNPTAFYLCASSITVTYEQYFGPGTRLTVT.

J is TRBJ2-1 and V is TRBV11-3; tentatively, D is TRBD2 (5 bases). The CDR3 spans 15 residues. V dropped 1 base and J dropped 9 bases, with 16 bases sitting between them. Germline assignment: CDR1 SGHNT and CDR2 YENEEA. CDR3 sequence reads: CASSLVSGPTGEQFF. The CDR3 DNA sequence: TGTGCCAGCAGCTTAGTCAGCGGCCCCACGGGTGAGCAGTTCTTC.

V and J are TRBV5-1 and TRBJ1-1, with D perhaps matching TRBD1 (5 bases). The germline V gene has CDR1 SGHRS and CDR2 YFSETQ. This CDR3 comprises 15 residues. With 7 bases removed from V and 1 base from J, the gap between germline ends came to 17 bases. The CDR3 sequence: CASQRAGLGNTEAFF. CDR3 bases: TGCGCCAGCCAAAGAGCGGGGCTAGGGAACACTGAAGCTTTCTTT.

The CDR3 reads CASSVDRRDQPQHF. The DNA of the CDR3 is TGTGCCAGCAGCGTGGACCGGCGGGATCAGCCCCAGCATTTT. V usage is TRBV11-2 and J usage is TRBJ1-5; no reliable D call. V was cut by 5 bases and J by 5 bases, with 13 bases left in between. CDR1 SGHAT and CDR2 FQNNGV come from the germline V gene. The CDR3 is 14 amino acids.

The chain employs TRBV5-1 and TRBJ2-2; the D gene is possibly TRBD2 (6 bases). This CDR3 has 17 amino acids. Trimming took 5 bases from V and 0 from J, leaving 17 bases between them. Germline V lookup: CDR1 SGHRS, CDR2 YFSETQ. The CDR3: CASRTNPGVSNTGELFF. The CDR3 DNA sequence: TGCGCCAGCAGAACCAACCCGGGGGTTTCGAACACCGGGGAGCTGTTTTTT. The full variable domain, its missing parts supplied by reference TRBV5-1 and TRBJ2-2, is KAGVTQTPRYLIKTRGQQVTLSCSPISGHRSVSWYQQTPGQGLQFLFEYFSETQRNKGNFPGRFSGRQFSNSRSEMNVSTLELGDSALYLCASRTNPGVSNTGELFFGEGSRLTVL.

This clone was picked up a small number of times. The chain employs TRBV20-1 and TRBJ2-1; no definite D call. Trimming stripped 6 bases from V and 7 bases from J, with 7 bases between. CDR3 length: 10 amino acids. Germline V gene sequence: CDR1 DFQATT, CDR2 SNEGSKA (reference sequence). CDR3 DNA sequence: TGCAGTGCAGACGGGAATGAGCAGTTCTTC. Its translation: CSADGNEQFF.

The V gene is TRBV11-2, the J gene TRBJ2-3; TRBD1 might be the D (6 bases). The germline gives CDR1 SGHAT, CDR2 FQNNGV. CDR3 size: 14 residues. V lost 4 bases and J lost 4, with 12 bases in between. CDR3 coding DNA: TGTGCCAGCAGCTACGTAAACAGGGCAGATACGCAGTATTTT. As protein: CASSYVNRADTQYF.

V gene TRBV5-4 combines with J gene TRBJ2-1; 9 nucleotides match TRBD1. The V and J ends lost 2 bases and 8 bases, in that order; junction bases with no gene match: 8. Looked up from germline, CDR1 is SGHNT and CDR2 is YYREEE (reference sequence). The CDR3 covers 15 residues. CDR3 sequence (DNA): TGTGCCAGCAGCTTACCGGGACAGGGAGGGCATGAGCAGTTCTTC. Translation gives CASSLPGQGGHEQFF.

This clone was recorded once. The rearrangement joins TRBV9 to TRBJ2-1; possibly TRBD2 for D (5 bases). This CDR3 contains 14 residues. Germline CDR1 and CDR2: SGDLS and YYNGEE. Trimming pared 1 base from V and 10 bases from J, leaving 15 bases between. Here the CDR3 reads CASSVSGIIGEQFF. The CDR3 region has the DNA TGTGCCAGCAGCGTATCCGGGATAATCGGGGAGCAGTTCTTC.

There are a few counts of this clone. The chain recombines TRBV9 with TRBJ1-2, with D possibly being TRBD1 (5 bases). Germline V lookup: CDR1 SGDLS, CDR2 YYNGEE. V was clipped by 3 bases and J by 4 bases, with 7 bases between them. CDR3 length: 12 residues. CDR3 protein: CASSGGSYGYTF. DNA for the CDR3: TGTGCCAGCAGCGGGGGCAGCTATGGCTACACCTTC.

This clone occurred a few times. The genes are TRBV7-9 and TRBJ2-7, with 11 bases lining up with TRBD1. Trimming took 5 bases from V and 5 from J; bases not matched to a gene: 5. Germline values: CDR1 SEHNR, CDR2 FQNEAQ (reference sequence). The CDR3 runs to 14 residues. The CDR3 sequence is CASSPDRGPHEQYF. DNA of the CDR3: TGTGCCAGCAGCCCGGACAGGGGGCCTCACGAGCAGTACTTC. The whole variable domain, remainder taken from reference TRBV7-9 and TRBJ2-7, is DTGVSQNPRHKITKRGQNVTFRCDPISEHNRLYWYRQTLGQGPEFLTYFQNEAQLEKSRLLSDRFSAERPKGSFSTLEIQRTEQGDSAMYLCASSPDRGPHEQYFGPGTRLTVT.

CDR3 DNA: TGTGCCAGCAGCGTAGTAGCAAGTCCCGACACTGAAGCTTTCTTT. Amino acid sequence: CASSVVASPDTEAFF. V is TRBV9 and J is TRBJ1-1; D is unresolved. The CDR3 is made up of 15 amino acids. Trimming pared 0 bases from V and 3 bases from J, leaving 12 bases between. Germline V gene data show CDR1 as SGDLS and CDR2 as YYNGEE.

V is TRBV7-8 and J is TRBJ2-1; TRBD2 matches 9 bases. This CDR3 region has 17 residues. V was clipped by 5 bases and J by 5 bases; unmatched bases: 13. CDR1 and CDR2 (germline): SGHVS, FQNEAQ. CDR3 amino acids: CASSPLQASGIDNEQFF. The DNA for the CDR3 is TGTGCCAGCAGCCCATTACAGGCTAGCGGGATCGACAATGAGCAGTTCTTC.

The chain joins TRBV5-4 to TRBJ2-7; TRBD1 matches 7 bases. The CDR3 is 15 residues long. V trimming: 4 bases; J trimming: 3 bases; junction bases outside the gene matches: 10. CDR1 SGHNT and CDR2 YYREEE come from the germline V gene (reference sequence). The CDR3 bases are TGTGCCAGCAGCCGGGGACAGACAATCGGCTACGAGCAGTACTTC. This codes for CASSRGQTIGYEQYF. The variable domain in full, completed from reference TRBV5-4 and TRBJ2-7, reads ETGVTQSPTHLIKTRGQQVTLRCSSQSGHNTVSWYQQALGQGPQFIFQYYREEENGRGNFPPRFSGLQFPNYSSELNVNALELDDSALYLCASSRGQTIGYEQYFGPGTRLTVT.

The rearrangement joins TRBV5-1 to TRBJ2-1; 10 bases match TRBD2. Germline values: CDR1 SGHRS, CDR2 YFSETQ. The CDR3 spans 15 residues. Trimming cost V 3 bases and J 7 bases; bases outside gene matches: 7. The CDR3 sequence is CASSSPWTSGNEQFF. In nucleotides, the CDR3 is TGCGCCAGCAGCTCACCCTGGACTAGCGGAAATGAGCAGTTCTTC.

This chain connects TRBV2 to TRBJ2-7; D unresolved. This CDR3 has 12 amino acids. V lost 6 bases, J lost 7 bases, and 13 bases lay in between. Looked up from germline, CDR1 is SNHLY and CDR2 is FYNNEI. In nucleotides, the CDR3 is TGTGCCAGCAGCGTAGACTTAGGTGAGCAGTACTTC. The encoded protein is CASSVDLGEQYF.

This rearrangement joins TRBV5-1 to TRBJ2-3; 9 positions agree with TRBD2. This CDR3 region has 15 residues. J gave up 3 bases and V 5 bases, and 7 bases lay outside the gene matches. Germline loops: CDR1 SGHRS, CDR2 YFSETQ. This chain's CDR3 is CASRPTSGATDTQYF. CDR3 in DNA: TGCGCCAGCAGACCGACTAGCGGAGCAACAGATACGCAGTATTTT.

The rearrangement joins TRBV13 to TRBJ2-1; D is uncertain. Germline V gene data show CDR1 as PRHDT and CDR2 as FYEKMQ (reference sequence). The length of the CDR3 is 13 residues. Trimming pared 1 base from V and 8 bases from J, leaving 9 bases between. CDR3 amino acids: CASSLESQDEQFF. CDR3 DNA: TGTGCCAGCAGCTTAGAGAGTCAGGATGAGCAGTTCTTC.

The chain links TRBV2 to TRBJ2-3; 10 bases fit TRBD1. Germline CDR1 is SNHLY and CDR2 is FYNNEI. V gave up 2 bases and J gave up 4 bases; unmatched junction bases: 6. The CDR3 loop spans 16 amino acids. The CDR3 sequence: CASSELGQGVSDTQYF. CDR3 in DNA: TGTGCCAGCAGTGAACTAGGACAGGGGGTTTCAGATACGCAGTATTTT.

The chain has TRBV2 and TRBJ2-1, with 12 bases lining up with TRBD2. Germline CDR1 is SNHLY and CDR2 is FYNNEI. The CDR3 length is 14 residues. The junction had 6 bases not matched to a gene; V was cut back by 8 bases and J by 7 bases. CDR3 bases: TGTGCCAGCCGGACTAGCGGGGCTGGGAATGAGCAGTTCTTC. Protein sequence: CASRTSGAGNEQFF.

This clone was picked up many times. The rearrangement uses TRBV11-2 and TRBJ2-7; 9 bases agree with TRBD1. Per germline, CDR1 SGHAT and CDR2 FQNNGV. V shed 4 bases and J 4 bases; nucleotides not matched to a gene: 14. The CDR3 covers 17 residues. The CDR3 region has the DNA TGTGCCAGCAGCTCTTACCCGCTCGGACAGGGGTCTTACGAGCAGTACTTC. This encodes CASSSYPLGQGSYEQYF.

The chain combines TRBV7-6 with TRBJ2-7; 8 bases are a match to TRBD1. CDR1 is SGHVS, CDR2 FNYEAQ, per germline. This CDR3 is built from 15 residues. V shed 5 bases and J 2 bases; nucleotides not matched to a gene: 8. CDR3 loop: CASSPQGALPYEQYF. CDR3 bases: TGTGCCAGCAGCCCCCAGGGGGCTTTACCCTACGAGCAGTACTTC. Full variable domain (rest looked up from reference TRBV7-6 and TRBJ2-7): GAGVSQSPRYKVTKRGQDVALRCDPISGHVSLYWYRQALGQGPEFLTYFNYEAQQDKSGLPNDRFSAERPEGSISTLTIQRTEQRDSAMYRCASSPQGALPYEQYFGPGTRLTVT.

The rearrangement uses TRBV19 and TRBJ1-5; D gene unclear. CDR3 length equals 13 residues. V was clipped by 1 base and J by 6 bases, with 7 bases between them. Germline V gives CDR1 LNHDA, CDR2 SQIVND (reference sequence). In nucleotides, the CDR3 is TGTGCCAGTAGTATAGGCGGTTTTCAGCCCCAGCATTTT. Translated: CASSIGGFQPQHF.

The chain employs TRBV19 and TRBJ2-5, with 7 bases fitting TRBD1. Germline V gene lookup returns CDR1 LNHDA and CDR2 SQIVND (reference sequence). This CDR3 is 15 amino acids long. The ends lost 5 bases at V and 2 bases at J; junction bases unmatched: 8. The CDR3 protein is CASSGVGQAQETQYF. Here the CDR3 DNA reads TGTGCCAGTAGTGGGGTTGGACAGGCACAAGAGACCCAGTACTTC.

The J gene is TRBJ2-7, the V gene TRBV11-2; 8 bases match TRBD1. After removal of 6 bases from V and 5 bases from J, the junction contained 15 bases not matched to a gene. The germline V gene encodes CDR1 SGHAT and CDR2 FQNNGV. CDR3 length equals 16 residues. In DNA form, the CDR3 reads TGTGCCAGCAGTCTTGGGGGGACAGGCCTATGGGACGAGCAGTACTTC. Translating it yields CASSLGGTGLWDEQYF.

The genes are TRBV5-6 and TRBJ1-2, with 7 bases fitting TRBD1. This CDR3 region has 17 residues. Germline CDR1 reads SGHDT; CDR2 reads YYEEEE. J gave up 1 base and V 3 bases, and 12 bases lay outside the gene matches. CDR3 in amino acids: CASSWDTQGDVNYGYTF. The CDR3 DNA is TGTGCCAGCAGCTGGGATACCCAGGGGGACGTTAACTATGGCTACACCTTC.

The gene calls are TRBV6-5 and TRBJ2-7; the D gene is possibly TRBD2 (6 bases). This CDR3 has 14 residues. Germline CDR1 and CDR2: MNHEY and SVGAGI. The V and J ends lost 2 bases and 0 bases respectively, with 8 bases between them. The CDR3 region has the DNA TGTGCCAGCAGTTACACGGGGGTCTCCTACGAGCAGTACTTC. Its protein is CASSYTGVSYEQYF.

The chain links TRBV11-2 to TRBJ2-7; 8 positions match TRBD2. Germline trimming cut 5 bases from V and 3 bases from J; bases unmatched to any gene: 15. Germline-derived CDR1 and CDR2 are SGHAT and FQNNGV. There are 17 residues in the CDR3. CDR3 loop: CASSPPPRTSRHYEQYF. The CDR3 nucleotides read TGTGCCAGCAGCCCTCCCCCACGGACTAGCCGCCACTACGAGCAGTACTTC.